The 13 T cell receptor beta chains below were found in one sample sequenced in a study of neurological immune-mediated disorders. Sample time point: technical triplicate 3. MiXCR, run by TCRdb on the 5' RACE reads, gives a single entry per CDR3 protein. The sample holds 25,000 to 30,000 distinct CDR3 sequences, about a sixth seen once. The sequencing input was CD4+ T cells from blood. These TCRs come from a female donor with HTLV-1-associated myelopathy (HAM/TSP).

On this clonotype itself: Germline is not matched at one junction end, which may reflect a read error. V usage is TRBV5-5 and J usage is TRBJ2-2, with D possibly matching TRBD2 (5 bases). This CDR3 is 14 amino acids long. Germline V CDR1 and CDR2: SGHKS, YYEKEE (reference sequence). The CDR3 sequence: CASGQASSAGELFF. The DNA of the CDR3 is TGTGCCAGCGGCCAGGCTAGCTCCGCCGGGGAGCTATTTTTT.

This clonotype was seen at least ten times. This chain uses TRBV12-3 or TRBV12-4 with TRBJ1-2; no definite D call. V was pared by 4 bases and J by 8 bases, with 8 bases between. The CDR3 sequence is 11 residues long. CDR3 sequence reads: CASSWLYGYTF. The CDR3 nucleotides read TGTGCCAGCAGTTGGCTGTACGGCTACACCTTC.

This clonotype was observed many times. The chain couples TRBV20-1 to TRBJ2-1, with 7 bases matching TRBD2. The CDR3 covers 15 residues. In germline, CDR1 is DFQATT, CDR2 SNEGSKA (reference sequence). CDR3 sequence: CTGISGEGTYNEQFF. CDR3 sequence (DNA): TGCACGGGGATTTCCGGGGAGGGGACCTACAATGAGCAGTTCTTC.

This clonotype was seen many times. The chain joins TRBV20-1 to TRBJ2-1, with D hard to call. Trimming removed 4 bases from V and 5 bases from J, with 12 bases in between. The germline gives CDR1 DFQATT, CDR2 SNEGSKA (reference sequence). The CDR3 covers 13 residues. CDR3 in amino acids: CSAIFPNDNEQFF. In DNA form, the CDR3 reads TGCAGTGCTATCTTTCCCAATGACAATGAGCAGTTCTTC.

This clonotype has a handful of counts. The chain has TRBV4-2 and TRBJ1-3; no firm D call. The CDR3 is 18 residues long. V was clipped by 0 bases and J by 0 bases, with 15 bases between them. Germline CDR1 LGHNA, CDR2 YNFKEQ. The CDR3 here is CASSQELRPRVSGNTIYF. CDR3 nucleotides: TGTGCCAGCAGCCAAGAATTAAGGCCCCGTGTCTCTGGAAACACCATATATTTT.

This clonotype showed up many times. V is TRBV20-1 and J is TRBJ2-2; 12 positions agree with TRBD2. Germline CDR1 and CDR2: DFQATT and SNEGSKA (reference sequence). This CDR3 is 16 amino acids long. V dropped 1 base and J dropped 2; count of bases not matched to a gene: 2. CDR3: CSARASGRANTGELFF. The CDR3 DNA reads TGCAGTGCTAGAGCTAGCGGGAGGGCCAACACCGGGGAGCTGTTTTTT.

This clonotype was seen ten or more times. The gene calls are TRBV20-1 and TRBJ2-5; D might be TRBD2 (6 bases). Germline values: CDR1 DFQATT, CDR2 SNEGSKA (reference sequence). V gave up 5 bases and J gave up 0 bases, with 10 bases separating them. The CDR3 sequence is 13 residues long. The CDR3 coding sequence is TGCAGTGCTGACCGGGACTACCAAGAGACCCAGTACTTC. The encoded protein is CSADRDYQETQYF.

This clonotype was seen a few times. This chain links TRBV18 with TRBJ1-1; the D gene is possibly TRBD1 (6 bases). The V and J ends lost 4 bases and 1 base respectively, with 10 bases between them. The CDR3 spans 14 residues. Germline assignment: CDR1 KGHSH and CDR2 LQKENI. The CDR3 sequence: CASSLGTSNTEAFF. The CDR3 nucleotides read TGTGCCAGCTCACTTGGGACATCGAACACTGAAGCTTTCTTT.

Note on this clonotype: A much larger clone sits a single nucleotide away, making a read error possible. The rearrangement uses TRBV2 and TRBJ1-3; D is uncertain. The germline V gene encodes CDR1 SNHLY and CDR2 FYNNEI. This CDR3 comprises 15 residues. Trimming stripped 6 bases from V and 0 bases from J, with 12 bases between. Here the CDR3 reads CASSFSRVSGNTIYF. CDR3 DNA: TGTGCCAGCAGCTTCAGTCGAGTCTCTGGAAACACCATATATTTT.

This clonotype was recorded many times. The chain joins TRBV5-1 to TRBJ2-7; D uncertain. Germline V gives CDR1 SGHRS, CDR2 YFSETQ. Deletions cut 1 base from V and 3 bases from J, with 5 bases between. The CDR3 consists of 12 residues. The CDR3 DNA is TGCGCCAGCAGCTTGTCTGGCTACGAGCAGTACTTC. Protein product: CASSLSGYEQYF.

The CDR3 nucleotides read TGCAGCGTGAAAAGGACAGGGGGCGGGGAGCAGTTCTTC. Protein sequence: CSVKRTGGGEQFF. The chain carries TRBV29-1 and TRBJ2-1; 11 bases line up with TRBD1. Trimming removed 6 bases from V and 10 bases from J; junction bases left unmatched: 8. The CDR3 is made up of 13 amino acids. Germline CDR1 SQVTM, CDR2 ANQGSEA.

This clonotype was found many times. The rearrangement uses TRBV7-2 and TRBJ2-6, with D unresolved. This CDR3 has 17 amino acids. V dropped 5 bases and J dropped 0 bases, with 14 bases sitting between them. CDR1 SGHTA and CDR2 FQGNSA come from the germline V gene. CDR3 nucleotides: TGTGCCAGCAGCCCGTTGGGTGTGAGCTCTGGGGCCAACGTCCTGACTTTC. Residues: CASSPLGVSSGANVLTF.

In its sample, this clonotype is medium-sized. CDR3 loop: CASSETGLAGSTDTQYF. In DNA form, the CDR3 reads TGTGCCAGCAGTGAAACGGGACTAGCGGGGAGCACAGATACGCAGTATTTT. The gene calls are TRBV25-1 and TRBJ2-3; 13 bases match TRBD2. Trimming at V came to 2 bases and at J to 0 bases, leaving 2 bases not matched to a gene. CDR1 is MGHDK and CDR2 is SYGVNS in the germline V gene. The CDR3 loop spans 17 amino acids.